This entry describes one T cell receptor (beta chain). Its specific antigen is unknown. Base qualities are not provided; no much larger clone lies one nucleotide away. The data stem from a study of blood T cell repertoires in COVID-19 (dated by TCRdb to between 2020 and 2021). Regarding the research as a whole: Samples covering the acute and convalescent phases of COVID-19 were provided by collaborators in the United States, Italy and Spain. The dataset comprised deeply sampled blood TCRbeta repertoires from subjects exposed to, actively infected with, or recovered from COVID-19. The material from the prospective study consisted of cDNA or gDNA derived from T cells, B-cell-depleted T cells, or PBMCs. The repertoires were released in a freely available public database meant as a resource for research on the immune response to SARS-CoV-2. The samples were drawn from the first 160 participants of the ongoing ImmuneRACE study and from about 1,200 subjects provided by 6 global collaborators. Where available, HLA class I and class II types were obtained from metadata supplied by the sample provider rather than from assay-based typing. Sample metadata almost always included a de-identified subject ID, COVID-19 status, age in years and sex.

TCRbeta CDR3 regions were amplified from genomic DNA by means of the immunoSEQ Assay, a bias-controlled multiplex PCR. The published analysis was carried out like this. The number of nucleated cells in each sample was estimated from the amplification of reference gene primers within the assay. Sequence reads were collapsed and filtered to measure the absolute abundance of every unique TCRbeta CDR3 rearrangement. For each sample, productive Simpson clonality was calculated as the square root of Simpson's diversity index over productive rearrangements. The source is immuneACCESS, and TCRdb retained only in-frame sequences with V and J called. Part of the clones is not carried over; for the studies checked, unresolved V genes explain less than half of this, and the remainder is unexplained. V and J calls and clone size follow that table, whereas D and trimming were derived from the DNA. This sample is represented by 250,000 to 350,000 clones; around 82% of them were singletons. The ten largest clones represent 0.85% to 0.9% of the sample.

At one collaborating source in Seattle, patients were enrolled during active infection and were followed longitudinally through the course of disease. Each collaborating institution followed its own protocols to collect whole blood in K2EDTA tubes. For TCRbeta analysis, collaborators shipped samples in one of three forms: frozen whole blood, isolated PBMCs, or DNA extracted from either of those sample types. Results and caveats for the whole study, not just this receptor: How much clinical and demographic metadata was included differed by source and by participant, and the metadata was provided uncurated.

For this chain, trimming is 10 bases at the V end and 1 base at the J end, and the number of junction bases without a gene match is 8. The CDR3 spans 14 residues, from the cysteine through the phenylalanine. CDR3 DNA only is kept here, 42 bases in frame from base 1. CDR1 and CDR2 were assigned from the germline V gene as SNHLY and FYNNEI. The clonotype comes from a human donor with COVID-19, enrolled during active disease. The donor label of this sample is uncertain. The sample consisted of peripheral blood. The chain employs TRBV2 and TRBJ1-1, with TRBD1 matching 8 junction bases. For the CDR3, the sequence is CATNLQGENTEAFF. The sequenced DNA: TGTGCCACCAATTTACAGGGGGAGAACACTGAAGCTTTCTTT.